One and the same sample provided the 20 T cell receptor beta chains below, sequenced in a study of immune heterogeneity within non-small cell lung tumors. Genomic DNA extracted from bulk tumor tissue served as template. A total of about 0.6 ug was used per sample. Every primary tumor yielded several biopsies, spaced far apart, that were taken during surgery. Patients underwent curative surgery for non-small cell lung cancer (untreated and newly diagnosed). It was with 32 V and 13 J primers that multiplex PCR amplified TCR beta CDR3. Each CDR3 protein is one row after TCRdb ran MiXCR on the multiplex PCR reads. The profile shows 2,800 or so distinct CDR3 sequences, around 45% of them singletons. Sequenced material: lung tumor tissue. These receptors originate from a woman aged 60-70 years with non-small cell lung cancer.

The genes are TRBV20-1 and TRBJ2-7; 8 bases are shared with TRBD1. The CDR3 contains 16 residues. CDR1 and CDR2 (germline): DFQATT, SNEGSKA (reference sequence). J was trimmed by 3 bases and V by 6 bases; bases with no gene match: 16. CDR3 in amino acids: CSARDPSHTGGYEQYF. The CDR3 DNA sequence: TGCAGTGCCCGCGACCCCTCCCACACAGGGGGCTACGAGCAGTACTTC.

This sequence joins TRBV7-9 and TRBJ1-1, with D perhaps TRBD1 (5 bases). Between the trimmed V and J ends, which lost 1 base and 4 bases, there was a span of 13 bases. The CDR3 is 15 residues long. Germline V gene sequence: CDR1 SEHNR, CDR2 FQNEAQ (reference sequence). DNA for the CDR3: TGTGCCAGCAGCTTAGGTGGGGGGATAAGCACTGAAGCTTTCTTT. Protein: CASSLGGGISTEAFF.

The V gene is TRBV6-1, the J gene TRBJ2-7; D is undetermined. This CDR3 is built from 12 residues. CDR1 and CDR2 from the germline V gene are MNHNS and SASEGT. Trimming took off 6 bases at V and 6 bases at J, with 12 bases between the two ends. The CDR3 loop reads CASSPDPPEQYF. The DNA for the CDR3 is TGTGCCAGCAGCCCGGATCCCCCCGAGCAGTACTTC.

By sample share, this clonotype is large. The chain has TRBV5-1 and TRBJ1-4, with no clear D. V was pared by 0 bases and J by 7 bases, with 13 bases between. This CDR3 contains 15 residues. Per the germline V gene, CDR1 is SGHRS and CDR2 is YFSETQ. The CDR3 loop reads CASSLDRPSVEKLFF. The CDR3 bases are TGCGCCAGCAGCTTGGACAGACCTTCCGTTGAAAAACTGTTTTTT.

The chain combines TRBV2 with TRBJ1-5; possibly TRBD1 for D (6 bases). V lost 2 bases and J 6 bases, leaving 11 bases between the germline ends. Looked up from germline, CDR1 is SNHLY and CDR2 is FYNNEI. This CDR3 contains 14 residues. DNA of the CDR3: TGTGCCAGCAGTGAAAGCAGGGGACGTCAGCCCCAGCATTTT. It codes for CASSESRGRQPQHF.

The J gene is TRBJ1-1, the V gene TRBV14; D might be TRBD1 (6 bases). Germline assignment: CDR1 SGHDN and CDR2 FVKESK. V was trimmed by 5 bases and J by 5 bases, leaving 15 bases between them. The CDR3 consists of 14 residues. The CDR3 is CASSTNWGATEAFF. CDR3 nucleotide sequence: TGTGCCAGCAGCACCAATTGGGGGGCAACTGAAGCTTTCTTT.

The chain couples TRBV10-3 to TRBJ1-2; D might be TRBD1 (6 bases). Germline-derived CDR1 and CDR2 are ENHRY and SYGVKD. With 8 bases removed from V and 5 bases from J, the gap between germline ends came to 15 bases. The CDR3 extends over 13 amino acids. Here the CDR3 reads CAIGNRDPYGYTF. CDR3 nucleotides: TGTGCCATCGGTAACAGGGATCCGTATGGCTACACCTTC.

The chain couples TRBV19 to TRBJ1-6; D not resolved. Germline CDR1 and CDR2: LNHDA and SQIVND (reference sequence). The CDR3 runs 17 residues. Trimming took off 4 bases at V and 0 bases at J, with 13 bases between the two ends. CDR3 nucleotides: TGTGCCAGTAGTAGCGCGTTGTCGCACTCCTATAATTCACCCCTCCACTTT. It specifies CASSSALSHSYNSPLHF.

Details on this clonotype: A much larger clone sits a single nucleotide away, making a read error possible. V is TRBV19 and J is TRBJ2-1, with 7 bases fitting TRBD2. The CDR3 length is 16 residues. Per the germline V gene, CDR1 is LNHDA and CDR2 is SQIVND (reference sequence). The CDR3 protein is CASSIDGTTRGNEHFF. The CDR3 bases are TGTGCCAGTAGTATAGATGGGACTACCCGAGGGAATGAGCATTTCTTC.

This clonotype appeared a few times. This sequence joins TRBV7-2 and TRBJ1-5; D might be TRBD1 (6 bases). V was cut by 4 bases and J by 0 bases, with 19 bases left in between. The V gene's germline CDR1 is SGHTA and CDR2 FQGNSA. The CDR3 runs 18 residues. The CDR3 loop reads CASSYRPGTYLSNQPQHF. CDR3 DNA: TGTGCCAGCAGCTACCGACCCGGGACATACCTTAGCAATCAGCCCCAGCATTTT.

Only a few counts were recorded for this clonotype. The rearrangement joins TRBV5-1 to TRBJ2-1, with no clear D. Germline V gene data show CDR1 as SGHRS and CDR2 as YFSETQ. V was trimmed by 1 base and J by 6 bases, leaving 14 bases between them. This CDR3 spans 15 amino acids. CDR3 coding DNA: TGCGCCAGCAGCTTGAGACCCGGAGCCGGCAATGAGCAGTTCTTC. Its protein product is CASSLRPGAGNEQFF.

This chain links TRBV11-2 with TRBJ1-4; 7 positions agree with TRBD1. Germline-derived CDR1 and CDR2 are SGHAT and FQNNGV. The CDR3 covers 15 residues. V lost 5 bases to trimming and J lost 0 bases; unmatched junction nucleotides: 3. CDR3 sequence: CASSPGGATNEKLFF. The CDR3 DNA reads as TGTGCCAGCAGCCCAGGGGGGGCAACTAATGAAAAACTGTTTTTT.

This clonotype was seen only a few times. This chain links TRBV7-8 with TRBJ1-5; TRBD1 matches 7 bases. Trimming took 8 bases from V and 3 from J; bases not matched to a gene: 4. The CDR3 has 13 amino acids. Germline V lookup: CDR1 SGHVS, CDR2 FQNEAQ. This CDR3 is CASSGQVNQPQHF. The CDR3 coding sequence is TGTGCCAGCTCTGGACAGGTCAATCAGCCCCAGCATTTT.

This chain uses TRBV2 with TRBJ2-5, with a possible D match to TRBD1 (5 bases). The V gene lost 7 bases and the J gene lost 5 bases, with 20 bases spanning the gap. This CDR3 is built from 15 residues. Germline V gives CDR1 SNHLY, CDR2 FYNNEI. The CDR3 sequence is CASKGSGRAWETQYF. The DNA of the CDR3 is TGTGCCAGCAAAGGGTCCGGCAGGGCGTGGGAGACCCAGTACTTC.

V is TRBV28 and J is TRBJ1-2; 9 bases line up with TRBD1. V was pared by 5 bases and J by 8 bases, with 6 bases of the junction left unmatched. The CDR3 has 13 residues. In germline, CDR1 is MDHEN, CDR2 SYDVKM. CDR3 nucleotide sequence: TGTGCCAGCAGTCCGGGACAGGGCAGCGGCTACACCTTC. Its protein product is CASSPGQGSGYTF.

This clonotype was observed a handful of times. J is TRBJ1-4 and V is TRBV28; 11 bases align to TRBD1. The CDR3 loop spans 15 amino acids. The germline gives CDR1 MDHEN, CDR2 SYDVKM. The V gene end was trimmed by 5 bases and the J gene end by 17 bases; junction bases not matched to a gene: 16. CDR3 DNA sequence: TGTGCCAGCAGTCCCGGACAGGGGGCATGGAGAAATTTTTTTTTT. It translates to CASSPGQGAWRNFFF.

This chain connects TRBV20-1 to TRBJ2-3; D ambiguous. The germline V and J ends were trimmed by 3 bases and 5 bases, with 21 bases remaining between them. The CDR3 spans 16 residues. The germline V gene encodes CDR1 DFQATT and CDR2 SNEGSKA (reference sequence). The CDR3 DNA follows: TGCAGTGCTAGCCCCCCGGTGGGCCGATCCCAAGATACGCAGTATTTT. Translating gives CSASPPVGRSQDTQYF.

The rearrangement joins TRBV20-1 to TRBJ1-6; 10 positions match TRBD1. Trimming cost V 0 bases and J 9 bases; bases outside gene matches: 5. There are 15 residues in the CDR3. Per the germline V gene, CDR1 is DFQATT and CDR2 is SNEGSKA (reference sequence). The CDR3 DNA is TGCAGTGCTAGAGATTGGGGACAGGGGAGTTCACCCCTCCACTTT. Translating gives CSARDWGQGSSPLHF.

The V and J genes are TRBV11-3 and TRBJ2-2; no clear D gene. V was pared by 8 bases and J by 1 base, with 8 bases between. From germline, CDR1 is SGHNT and CDR2 YENEEA. The CDR3 is 13 amino acids. The CDR3 region is CASARLNTGELFF. CDR3 nucleotides: TGTGCCAGCGCGAGGCTGAACACCGGGGAGCTGTTTTTT.

The chain has TRBV19 and TRBJ2-7; D is possibly TRBD1 (6 bases). The CDR3 runs to 13 residues. Deletions cut 1 base from V and 4 bases from J, with 8 bases between. Germline CDR1 LNHDA, CDR2 SQIVND (reference sequence). CDR3 in amino acids: CASSIGQGYEQYF. The CDR3 DNA reads as TGTGCCAGTAGTATAGGCCAGGGGTACGAGCAGTACTTC.